These 4 T cell receptor beta chains were all obtained from the same sample, sequenced in a study of control samples from healthy donors and cancer patients (dated by TCRdb to 2020 to 2022). The library came from the immunoSEQ multiplex PCR assay. TCRdb stores this immuneACCESS table with in-frame sequences only. Part of the clones is absent; in the studies checked, under half of the shortfall reflects unresolved V genes, and no reason is known for the rest. In all, the sample holds roughly 450,000 clones, and 75% to 95% of those were seen once. Of the sample, around 6.4% falls within the top ten clones. The sample was PBMCs. The receptors were gathered from a middle-aged man with head and neck cancer.

This chain joins TRBV14 and TRBJ2-2; 9 bases are shared with TRBD1. The V gene end was trimmed by 1 base and the J gene end by 4 bases; junction bases not matched to a gene: 1. The CDR3 sequence is 15 residues long. The germline gives CDR1 SGHDN, CDR2 FVKESK. The CDR3 DNA is TGTGCCAGCAGCCAAGGGGACAGGGTCACCGGGGAGCTGTTTTTT. It specifies CASSQGDRVTGELFF.

V and J are TRBV28 and TRBJ2-3; D is unclear. Trimming pared 7 bases from V and 4 bases from J, leaving 6 bases between. The germline gives CDR1 MDHEN, CDR2 SYDVKM. The CDR3 totals 11 residues. The CDR3 DNA reads TGTGCCAGCACTGGGTCAGATACGCAGTATTTT. This translates into CASTGSDTQYF.

The chain links TRBV19 to TRBJ2-7; 10 nucleotides align to TRBD1. The CDR3 covers 14 residues. The V gene's germline CDR1 is LNHDA and CDR2 SQIVND (reference sequence). V was clipped by 5 bases and J by 4 bases; unmatched bases: 5. CDR3 bases: TGTGCCAGTAGTCCTGGGGACAGGGGATACGAGCAGTACTTC. Amino acids: CASSPGDRGYEQYF.

The rearrangement links TRBV7-8 to TRBJ2-7; perhaps TRBD1 as D (6 bases). The CDR3 totals 17 residues. V lost 4 bases and J lost 3, with 22 bases in between. Germline values: CDR1 SGHVS, CDR2 FQNEAQ. The CDR3: CASSSPQGGSTFYEQYF. CDR3 nucleotides: TGTGCCAGCAGCTCCCCGCAAGGGGGTTCGACCTTCTACGAGCAGTACTTC.